This T cell receptor (beta chain) comes out of a study of cytomegalovirus exposure and HLA in healthy donors. In the study overall: Findings of an earlier analysis included some 120 million unique TCR beta sequences from about 180 million T cells. Whole-study findings and limits: A missense DCLRE1C variant was associated with V- and J-gene trimming of TCR beta chains in a later analysis, and an independent cohort replicated the association. The authors confirmed in vitro that a few CMV-associated chains were specific for CMV antigens. The classifier was said to identify cytomegalovirus status with high specificity and sensitivity.

Vbeta (60) and Jbeta (13) primers were used in the PCR. Profiled with immunoSEQ multiplex PCR; TCRdb holds only in-frame clones, not every one. The table records some 110,000 clones, 75% to 80% of them present only once. With respect to this clone: Its antigen is unknown.

The CDR3 is 17 amino acids. CDR1 is SGHAT and CDR2 is FQNNGV in the germline V gene. Trimming stripped 3 bases from V and 1 base from J, with 13 bases between. The chain employs TRBV11-2 and TRBJ2-6, with D hard to call. Material for sequencing was PBMCs. The sequence came from a man in his 60s in good health and CMV-seropositive. The DNA of the CDR3 is TGTGCCAGCAGCTTGGCCACCCCCGGGTCTGGGGCCAACGTCCTGACTTTC. Amino acids: CASSLATPGSGANVLTF.